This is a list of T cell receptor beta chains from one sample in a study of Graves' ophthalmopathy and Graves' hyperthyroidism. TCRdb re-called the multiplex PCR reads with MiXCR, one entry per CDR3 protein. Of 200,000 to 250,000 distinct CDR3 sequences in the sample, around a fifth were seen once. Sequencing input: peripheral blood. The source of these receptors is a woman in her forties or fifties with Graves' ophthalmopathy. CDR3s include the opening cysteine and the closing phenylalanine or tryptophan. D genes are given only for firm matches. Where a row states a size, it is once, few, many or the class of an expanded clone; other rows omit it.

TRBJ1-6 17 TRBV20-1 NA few CSARPKGGDSYNSPLHF TGCAGTGCTAGACCCAAGGGGGGAGACTCCTATAATTCACCCCTCCACTTT
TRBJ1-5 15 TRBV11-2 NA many CASSLERGSNQPQHF TGTGCCAGCAGCTTAGAGCGGGGTAGCAATCAGCCCCAGCATTTT
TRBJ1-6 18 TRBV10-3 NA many CAISESGGFGSYNSPLHF TGTGCCATCAGTGAGTCGGGAGGCTTCGGCTCCTATAATTCACCCCTCCACTTT
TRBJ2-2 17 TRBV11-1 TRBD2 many CASSPRRLAGGTGELFF TGTGCCAGCAGCCCACGGAGGTTGGCGGGAGGCACCGGGGAGCTGTTTTTT
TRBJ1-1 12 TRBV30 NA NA CAWSGEVAEAFF TGTGCCTGGAGCGGGGAGGTTGCTGAAGCTTTCTTT
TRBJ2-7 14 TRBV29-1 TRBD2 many CSIRTSGRAKEQYF TGCAGCATTCGGACTAGCGGGAGGGCTAAGGAGCAGTACTTC
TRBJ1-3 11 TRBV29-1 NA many CSVRLGNTIYF TGCAGCGTTCGTCTGGGAAACACCATATATTTT
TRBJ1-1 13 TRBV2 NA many CASFRDSNTEAFF TGTGCCAGCTTCAGGGATTCGAACACTGAAGCTTTCTTT
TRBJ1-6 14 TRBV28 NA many CASSSLAYNSPLHF TGTGCCAGCAGTTCCCTCGCCTATAATTCACCCCTCCACTTT
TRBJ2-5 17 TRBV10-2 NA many CASSWDTSTGVQETQYF TGCGCCAGCAGTTGGGACACCTCAACGGGAGTCCAAGAGACCCAGTACTTC
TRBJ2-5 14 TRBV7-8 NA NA CASSSGQLQETQYF TGTGCCAGCAGTTCCGGACAGCTTCAAGAGACCCAGTACTTC
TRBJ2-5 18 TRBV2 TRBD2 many CASSEGLAGGIYQETQYF TGTGCCAGCAGTGAGGGTCTAGCGGGAGGTATCTACCAAGAGACCCAGTACTTC
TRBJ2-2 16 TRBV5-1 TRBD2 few CASSPGLAGDTGELFF TGCGCCAGCAGCCCGGGACTAGCGGGGGACACCGGGGAGCTGTTTTTT
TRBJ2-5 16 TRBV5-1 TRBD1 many CASSSGTGAGEETQYF TGCGCCAGCAGCTCCGGGACAGGGGCAGGGGAAGAGACCCAGTACTTC
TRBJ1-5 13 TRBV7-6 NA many CASSLAWNQPQHF TGTGCCAGCAGCTTAGCCTGGAATCAGCCCCAGCATTTT
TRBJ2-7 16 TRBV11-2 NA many CASSLFRGGLQYEQYF TGTGCCAGCAGCTTATTCAGGGGTGGCCTTCAATACGAGCAGTACTTC
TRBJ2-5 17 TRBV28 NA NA CASSPFPRTRGKDGQYF TGTGCCAGCAGCCCCTTTCCGAGGACACGGGGAAAAGACGGCCAGTACTTC
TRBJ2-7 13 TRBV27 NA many CASRSVVAYEQYF TGTGCCAGCAGGTCGGTAGTCGCCTACGAGCAGTACTTC
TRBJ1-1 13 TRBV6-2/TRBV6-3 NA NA CASRHGGGTEAFF TGTGCCAGCAGGCACGGGGGAGGCACTGAAGCTTTCTTT
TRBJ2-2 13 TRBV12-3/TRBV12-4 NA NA CASSLTLTGELFF TGTGCCAGCAGCCTTACACTCACCGGGGAGCTGTTTTTT
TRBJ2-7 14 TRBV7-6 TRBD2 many CASSPMAGAYEQYF TGTGCCAGCAGCCCTATGGCGGGAGCCTACGAGCAGTACTTC
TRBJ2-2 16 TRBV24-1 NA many CATSAPHPANTGELFF TGTGCCACCAGTGCCCCCCACCCGGCGAACACCGGGGAGCTGTTTTTT
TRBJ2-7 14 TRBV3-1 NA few CASSQDRDHYEQYF TGTGCCAGCAGCCAAGATCGGGACCACTACGAGCAGTACTTC
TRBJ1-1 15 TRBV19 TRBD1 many CASSTGTGLRTEAFF TGTGCCAGTAGTACCGGGACAGGACTGAGGACTGAAGCTTTCTTT
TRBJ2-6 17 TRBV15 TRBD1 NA CATSRGTGGFGANVLTF TGTGCCACCAGCAGAGGGACAGGGGGCTTTGGGGCCAACGTCCTGACTTTC
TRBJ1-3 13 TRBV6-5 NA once CASSYGFGNTIYF TGTGCCAGCAGTTATGGTTTTGGAAACACCATATATTTT
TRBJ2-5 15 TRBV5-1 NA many CASSSVGQFQETQYF TGCGCCAGCAGCTCGGTAGGACAGTTCCAAGAGACCCAGTACTTC
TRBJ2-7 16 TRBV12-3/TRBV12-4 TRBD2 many CASSFGILAGDYEQYF TGTGCCAGCAGTTTCGGAATACTAGCGGGAGACTACGAGCAGTACTTC
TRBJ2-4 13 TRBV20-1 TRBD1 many CSATDRGRNIQYF TGCAGTGCTACGGACAGGGGCCGAAACATTCAGTACTTC
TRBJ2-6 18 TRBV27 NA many CASSPYFPGSSGANVLTF TGTGCCAGCAGTCCTTATTTCCCCGGATCCTCTGGGGCCAACGTCCTGACTTTC
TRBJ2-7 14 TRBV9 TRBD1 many CASSRGDRGLEQYF TGTGCCAGCAGCAGGGGGGACAGGGGGCTTGAGCAGTACTTC
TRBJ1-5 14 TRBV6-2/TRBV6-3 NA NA CAISQDGSNQPQHF TGTGCCATCAGTCAGGACGGTAGCAATCAGCCCCAGCATTTT
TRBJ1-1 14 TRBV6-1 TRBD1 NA CASGLQGAFTEAFF TGTGCCAGCGGCCTACAGGGGGCTTTCACTGAAGCTTTCTTT
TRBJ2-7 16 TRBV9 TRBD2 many CASSVGLTSATGEQYF TGTGCCAGCAGCGTAGGCCTTACTAGCGCGACGGGCGAGCAGTACTTC
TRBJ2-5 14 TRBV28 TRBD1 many CASSKTGGVETQYF TGTGCCAGCAGCAAGACAGGGGGCGTAGAGACCCAGTACTTC
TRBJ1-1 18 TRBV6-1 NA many CASSEAVMGGIKNTEAFF TGTGCCAGCAGTGAAGCGGTGATGGGGGGGATAAAGAACACTGAAGCTTTCTTT
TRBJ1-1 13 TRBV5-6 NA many CASSFGPDTEAFF TGTGCCAGCAGCTTTGGACCGGACACTGAAGCTTTCTTT
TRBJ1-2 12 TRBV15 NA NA CATSRDRVGYTF TGTGCCACCAGCAGAGACAGGGTTGGCTACACCTTC
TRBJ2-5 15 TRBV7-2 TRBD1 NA CASSFGQANQETQYF TGTGCCAGCAGCTTCGGACAGGCAAACCAAGAGACCCAGTACTTC
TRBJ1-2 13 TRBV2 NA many CASSEAVDYGYTF TGTGCCAGCAGTGAAGCGGTGGACTATGGCTACACCTTC
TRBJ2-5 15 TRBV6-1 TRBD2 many CASSEYGGSGETQYF TGTGCCAGCAGTGAATATGGCGGGAGTGGCGAGACCCAGTACTTC
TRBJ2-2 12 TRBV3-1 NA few CASSHGTGELFF TGTGCCAGCAGCCACGGAACCGGGGAGCTGTTTTTT
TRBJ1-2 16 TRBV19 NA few CASSIEQGIPFYGYTF TGTGCCAGTAGTATAGAACAGGGTATACCCTTTTATGGCTACACCTTC
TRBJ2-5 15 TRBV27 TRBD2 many CASTSSLAGGETQYF TGTGCCAGCACCTCCTCACTAGCGGGAGGAGAGACCCAGTACTTC